These 8 T cell receptor beta chains originate from one sample sequenced in a study of CD8+ T cells in alopecia areata. Once RNA had been extracted, it was reverse transcribed into cDNA to act as the sequencing template. This table comes from immunoSEQ multiplex PCR, and its TCRdb copy is limited to in-frame clones, with some not included. The sample gives about 180,000 clones, about 55% of which show up once; under 14% is in the top ten. Sample treatment: oral pan-JAK inhibitor, 5-10 mg twice daily. The sequencing used CD8+ T cells sorted from blood, collected at week 24, from a patient treated with tofacitinib. These receptors were taken from a human donor with alopecia areata.

This clone has more than one count but fewer than ten. This chain links TRBV7-2 with TRBJ2-3, with 8 bases aligning to TRBD2. CDR1 is SGHTA, CDR2 FQGNSA, per germline. The V and J ends lost 5 bases and 4 bases, in that order; junction bases with no gene match: 8. CDR3 size: 15 residues. The CDR3 bases are TGTGCCAGCAGCCCGAGCGGGGGTGGGGCAGATACGCAGTATTTT. This gives the protein CASSPSGGGADTQYF.

This clone has more than one count but fewer than ten. V usage is TRBV7-9 and J usage is TRBJ2-2; no clear D gene. Germline V lookup: CDR1 SEHNR, CDR2 FQNEAQ (reference sequence). V was clipped by 5 bases and J by 0 bases, with 7 bases between them. The length of the CDR3 is 14 residues. The CDR3 spells CASSPVANTGELFF. The CDR3 DNA sequence: TGTGCCAGCAGCCCGGTCGCGAACACCGGGGAGCTGTTTTTT.

This clone showed up just a few times. The chain uses TRBV9 and TRBJ2-3, with D unclear. CDR1 and CDR2 from the germline V gene are SGDLS and YYNGEE. The V end lost 1 base, the J end lost 1 base, and 7 bases lay between the germline ends. This CDR3 is built from 14 residues. The CDR3 region is CASSVSYGTDTQYF. CDR3 sequence (DNA): TGTGCCAGCAGCGTATCTTATGGCACAGATACGCAGTATTTT. Drawing the rest from reference TRBV9 and TRBJ2-3, the complete variable domain is DSGVTQTPKHLITATGQRVTLRCSPRSGDLSVYWYQQSLDQGLQFLIQYYNGEERAKGNILERFSAQQFPDLHSELNLSSLELGDSALYFCASSVSYGTDTQYFGPGTRLTVL.

The chain couples TRBV30 to TRBJ2-3; tentatively, D is TRBD2 (6 bases). Trimming stripped 0 bases from V and 0 bases from J, with 22 bases between. The germline V gene encodes CDR1 GTSNPN and CDR2 SVGIG (reference sequence). The CDR3 covers 19 residues. The CDR3 here is CAWSVWGGHTLSSTDTQYF. In DNA, the CDR3 is TGTGCCTGGAGTGTTTGGGGAGGACACACTCTTTCTAGCACAGATACGCAGTATTTT.

The gene calls are TRBV6-6 and TRBJ1-1; D gene unclear. The CDR3 is 13 residues long. V lost 6 bases, J lost 0 bases, and 8 bases lay in between. Germline V gene sequence: CDR1 MNHNY, CDR2 SVGAGI (reference sequence). CDR3 protein: CASSTSLNTEAFF. For the CDR3, the DNA is TGTGCCAGCAGCACCTCGTTGAACACTGAAGCTTTCTTT.

Concerning this clone: The same CDR3 can be traced to other DNA sequences in this sample. This chain joins TRBV9 and TRBJ2-5, with 11 bases lining up with TRBD2. Germline-derived CDR1 and CDR2 are SGDLS and YYNGEE. This CDR3 contains 15 residues. The V segment lost 2 bases and the J segment 2 bases; nucleotides outside the gene matches: 2. The CDR3: CASSVVAGGQETQYF. The DNA for the CDR3 is TGTGCCAGCAGCGTGGTAGCGGGGGGGCAAGAGACCCAGTACTTC.

This rearrangement joins TRBV5-1 to TRBJ1-2; 7 positions agree with TRBD1. Germline V gene sequence: CDR1 SGHRS, CDR2 YFSETQ. This CDR3 contains 12 residues. With 4 bases clipped from V and 7 bases from J, the junction kept 4 bases outside the gene matches. This CDR3 is CASSPQGFGYTF. CDR3 coding DNA: TGCGCCAGCAGCCCACAGGGGTTTGGCTACACCTTC.

This clone was counted between two and nine times. The chain has TRBV27 and TRBJ2-1, with D perhaps given as TRBD1 or TRBD2 (5 bases each). Trimming removed 4 bases at V and 2 bases at J, with 9 bases between. The germline V gene has CDR1 MNHEY and CDR2 SMNVEV (reference sequence). The CDR3 sequence is 14 residues long. CDR3: CASSSLGPYNEQFF. CDR3 in DNA: TGTGCCAGCAGTTCCCTGGGACCCTACAATGAGCAGTTCTTC.